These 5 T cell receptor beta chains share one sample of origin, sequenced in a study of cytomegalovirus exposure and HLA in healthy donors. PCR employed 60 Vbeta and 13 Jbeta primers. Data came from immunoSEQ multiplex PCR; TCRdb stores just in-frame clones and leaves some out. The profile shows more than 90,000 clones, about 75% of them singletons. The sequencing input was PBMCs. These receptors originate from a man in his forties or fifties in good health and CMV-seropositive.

The CDR3 sequence: CASSEGLAGGRETQYF. DNA for the CDR3: TGTGCCAGCAGTGAAGGACTAGCGGGGGGGCGAGAGACCCAGTACTTC. The genes are TRBV2 and TRBJ2-5; 14 nucleotides align to TRBD2. Per germline, CDR1 SNHLY and CDR2 FYNNEI. This CDR3 comprises 16 residues. The V segment lost 1 base and the J segment 4 bases; nucleotides outside the gene matches: 2.

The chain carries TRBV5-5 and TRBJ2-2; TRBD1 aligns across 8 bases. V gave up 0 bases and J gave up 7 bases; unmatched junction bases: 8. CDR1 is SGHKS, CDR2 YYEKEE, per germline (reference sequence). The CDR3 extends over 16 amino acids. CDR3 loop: CASSLGQGAVNGELFF. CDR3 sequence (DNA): TGTGCCAGCAGCTTGGGGCAGGGGGCGGTCAACGGGGAGCTGTTTTTT.

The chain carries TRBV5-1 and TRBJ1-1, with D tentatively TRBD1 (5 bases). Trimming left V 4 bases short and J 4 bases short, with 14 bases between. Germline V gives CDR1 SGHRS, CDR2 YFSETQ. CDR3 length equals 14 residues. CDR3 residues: CASSLQDTGTEAFF. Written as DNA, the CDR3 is TGCGCCAGCAGCCTCCAGGACACGGGCACTGAAGCTTTCTTT.

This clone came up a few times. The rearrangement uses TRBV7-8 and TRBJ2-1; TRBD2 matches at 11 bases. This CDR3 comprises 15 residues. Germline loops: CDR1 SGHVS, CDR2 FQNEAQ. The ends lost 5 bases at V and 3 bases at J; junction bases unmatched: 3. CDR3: CASSPGTSGYNEQFF. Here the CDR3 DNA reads TGTGCCAGCAGCCCCGGGACTAGCGGCTACAATGAGCAGTTCTTC.

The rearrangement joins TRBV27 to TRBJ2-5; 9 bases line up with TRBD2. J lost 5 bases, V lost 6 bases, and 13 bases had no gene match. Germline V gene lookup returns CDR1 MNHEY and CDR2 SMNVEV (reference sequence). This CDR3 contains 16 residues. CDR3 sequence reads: CASRGLAWGPAETQYF. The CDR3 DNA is TGTGCCAGCAGAGGACTAGCGTGGGGCCCCGCCGAGACCCAGTACTTC.